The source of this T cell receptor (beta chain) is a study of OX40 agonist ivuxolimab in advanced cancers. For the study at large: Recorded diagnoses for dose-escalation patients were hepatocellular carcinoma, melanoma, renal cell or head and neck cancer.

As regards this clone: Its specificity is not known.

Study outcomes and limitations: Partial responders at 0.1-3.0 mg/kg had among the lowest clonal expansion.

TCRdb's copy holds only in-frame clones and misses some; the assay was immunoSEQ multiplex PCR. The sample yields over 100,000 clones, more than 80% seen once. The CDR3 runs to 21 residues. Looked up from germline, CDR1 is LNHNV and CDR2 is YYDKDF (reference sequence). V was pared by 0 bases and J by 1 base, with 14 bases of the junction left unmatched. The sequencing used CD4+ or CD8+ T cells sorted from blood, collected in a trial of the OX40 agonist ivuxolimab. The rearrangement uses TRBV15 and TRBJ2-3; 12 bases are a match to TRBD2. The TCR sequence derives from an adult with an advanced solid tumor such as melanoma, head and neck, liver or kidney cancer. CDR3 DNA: TGTGCCACCAGCAGAGATGGTACCCTAGCGGGGGGGAGAGTGGGCACAGATACGCAGTATTTT. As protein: CATSRDGTLAGGRVGTDTQYF.